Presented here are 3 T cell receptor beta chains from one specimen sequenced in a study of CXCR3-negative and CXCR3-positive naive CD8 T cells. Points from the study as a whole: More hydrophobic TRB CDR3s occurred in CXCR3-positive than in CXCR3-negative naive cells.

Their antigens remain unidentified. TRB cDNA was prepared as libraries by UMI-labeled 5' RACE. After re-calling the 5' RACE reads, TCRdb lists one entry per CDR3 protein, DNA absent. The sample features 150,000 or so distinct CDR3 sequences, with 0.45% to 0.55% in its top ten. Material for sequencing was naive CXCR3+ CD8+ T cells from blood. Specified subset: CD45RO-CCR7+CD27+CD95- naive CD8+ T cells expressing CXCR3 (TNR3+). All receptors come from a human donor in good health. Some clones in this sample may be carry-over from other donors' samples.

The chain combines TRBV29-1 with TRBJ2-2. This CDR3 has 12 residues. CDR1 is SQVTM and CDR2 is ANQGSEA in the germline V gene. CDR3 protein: CSVVGSTGELFF.

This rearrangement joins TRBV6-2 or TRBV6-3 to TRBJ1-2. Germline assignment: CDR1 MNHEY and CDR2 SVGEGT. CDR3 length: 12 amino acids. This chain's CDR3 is CASRGEGYGYTF.

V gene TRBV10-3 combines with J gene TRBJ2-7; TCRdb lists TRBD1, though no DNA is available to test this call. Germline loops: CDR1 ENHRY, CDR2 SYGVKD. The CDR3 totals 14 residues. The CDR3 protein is CAITDSGVSYEQYF.